Following are 2 T cell receptor beta chains from one sample sequenced in a study of cytomegalovirus exposure and HLA in healthy donors. The primer mix had 60 Vbeta and 13 Jbeta primers. The method was immunoSEQ multiplex PCR; TCRdb's version includes in-frame clones alone and lacks a portion of them. Counted here are about 200,000 clones, about 83% occurring once; the ten biggest clones make up 1.4%. The sequenced sample consisted of PBMCs. The receptors come from a girl aged 10-17 years in good health and CMV-seronegative.

The J gene is TRBJ1-3, the V gene TRBV5-1; weak D call: TRBD1 (5 bases). The V and J ends lost 1 base and 4 bases respectively, with 9 bases between them. This CDR3 is built from 14 residues. Per germline, CDR1 SGHRS and CDR2 YFSETQ. In DNA form, the CDR3 reads TGCGCCAGCAGCTTGAGTGGACAAGGAAACACCATATATTTT. Translated, it gives CASSLSGQGNTIYF.

The V call is TRBV4-3, the J call TRBJ1-1, with no clear D. V was trimmed by 5 bases and J by 0 bases, leaving 10 bases between them. The length of the CDR3 is 14 residues. CDR1 and CDR2 (germline): LGHNA, YSLEER. The CDR3 DNA follows: TGCGCCAGCAGCGCGACTTCTATGAACACTGAAGCTTTCTTT. Its protein is CASSATSMNTEAFF.